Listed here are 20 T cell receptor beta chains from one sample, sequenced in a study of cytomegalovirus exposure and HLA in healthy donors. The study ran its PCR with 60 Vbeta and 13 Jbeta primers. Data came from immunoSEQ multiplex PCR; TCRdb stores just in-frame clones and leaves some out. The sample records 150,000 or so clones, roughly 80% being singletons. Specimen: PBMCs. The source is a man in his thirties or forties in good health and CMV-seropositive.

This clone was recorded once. This CDR3 is CASSRTGYTEAFF. The CDR3 DNA is TGTGCCAGCAGCAGGACAGGGTACACTGAAGCTTTCTTT. This sequence joins TRBV5-6 and TRBJ1-1; 8 bases fit TRBD1. This CDR3 contains 13 residues. Trimming took 4 bases from V and 3 from J; bases not matched to a gene: 2. CDR1 is SGHDT, CDR2 YYEEEE, per germline.

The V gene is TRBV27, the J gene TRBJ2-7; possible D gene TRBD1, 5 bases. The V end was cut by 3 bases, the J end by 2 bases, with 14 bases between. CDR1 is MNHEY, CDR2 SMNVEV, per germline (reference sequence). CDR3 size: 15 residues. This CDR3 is CASSLAQGSPYEQYF. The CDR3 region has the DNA TGTGCCAGCAGTTTGGCCCAGGGATCACCCTACGAGCAGTACTTC.

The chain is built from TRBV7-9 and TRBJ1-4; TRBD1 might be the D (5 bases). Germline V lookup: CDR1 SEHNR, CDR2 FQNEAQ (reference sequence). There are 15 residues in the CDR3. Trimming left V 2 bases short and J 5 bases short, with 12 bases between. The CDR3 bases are TGTGCCAGCAGCTTAAACTCAGGGTTCAATGAAAAACTGTTTTTT. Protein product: CASSLNSGFNEKLFF.

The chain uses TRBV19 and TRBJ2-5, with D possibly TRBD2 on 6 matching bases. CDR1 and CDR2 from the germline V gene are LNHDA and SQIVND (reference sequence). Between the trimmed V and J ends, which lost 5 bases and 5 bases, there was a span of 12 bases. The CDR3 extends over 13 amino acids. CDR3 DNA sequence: TGTGCCAGTAGTTCAGGGACTCCCGAGACCCAGTACTTC. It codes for CASSSGTPETQYF.

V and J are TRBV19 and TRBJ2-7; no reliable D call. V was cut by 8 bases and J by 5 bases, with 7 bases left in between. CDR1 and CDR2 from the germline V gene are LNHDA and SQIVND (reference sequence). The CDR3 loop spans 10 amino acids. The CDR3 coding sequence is TGTGCCAGTGCAGGTGACGAGCAGTACTTC. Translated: CASAGDEQYF.

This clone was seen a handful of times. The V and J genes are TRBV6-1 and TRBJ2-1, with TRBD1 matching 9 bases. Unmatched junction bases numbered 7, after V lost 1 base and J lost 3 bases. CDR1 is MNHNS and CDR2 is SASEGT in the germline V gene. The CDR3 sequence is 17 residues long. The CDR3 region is CASSEGGQGNVYNEQFF. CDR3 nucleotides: TGTGCCAGCAGTGAAGGAGGACAGGGGAATGTCTACAATGAGCAGTTCTTC.

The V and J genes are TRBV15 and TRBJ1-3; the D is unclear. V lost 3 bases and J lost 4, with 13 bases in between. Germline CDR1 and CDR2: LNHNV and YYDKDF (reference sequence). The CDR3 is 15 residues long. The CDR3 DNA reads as TGTGCCACCAGCAGGTTTCCGGGGTCAGGAAACACCATATATTTT. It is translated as CATSRFPGSGNTIYF.

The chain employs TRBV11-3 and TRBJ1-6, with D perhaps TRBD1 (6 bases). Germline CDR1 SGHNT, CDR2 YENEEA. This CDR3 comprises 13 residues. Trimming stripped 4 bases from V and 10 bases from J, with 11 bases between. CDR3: CASSSHRDSPLHF. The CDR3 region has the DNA TGTGCCAGCAGCTCACACAGGGACTCACCCCTCCACTTT.

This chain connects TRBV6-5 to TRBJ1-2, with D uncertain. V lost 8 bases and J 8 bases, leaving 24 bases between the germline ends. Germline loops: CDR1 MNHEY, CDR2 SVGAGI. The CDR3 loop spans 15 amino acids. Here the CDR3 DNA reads TGTGCCAGCGCATATCCCCTCGGGGTATCATGGGGCTACACCTTC. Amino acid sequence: CASAYPLGVSWGYTF.

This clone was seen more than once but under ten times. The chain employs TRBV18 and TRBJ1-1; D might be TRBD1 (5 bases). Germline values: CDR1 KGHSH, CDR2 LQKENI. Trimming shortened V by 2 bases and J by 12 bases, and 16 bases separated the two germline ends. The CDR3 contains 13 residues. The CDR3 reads CASSPNPQERSFF. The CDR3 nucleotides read TGTGCCAGCTCACCAAATCCACAGGAGAGGTCTTTCTTT.

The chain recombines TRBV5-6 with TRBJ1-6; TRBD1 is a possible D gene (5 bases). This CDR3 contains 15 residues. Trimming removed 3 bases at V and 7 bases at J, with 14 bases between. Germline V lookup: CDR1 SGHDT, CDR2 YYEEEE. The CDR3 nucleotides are TGTGCCAGCAGCTCTCAGGGCTTGGGGAATTCACCCCTCCACTTT. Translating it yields CASSSQGLGNSPLHF.

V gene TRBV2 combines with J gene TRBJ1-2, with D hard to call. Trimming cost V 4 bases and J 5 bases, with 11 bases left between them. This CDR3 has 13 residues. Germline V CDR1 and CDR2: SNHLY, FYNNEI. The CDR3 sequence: CASSAQVEYGYTF. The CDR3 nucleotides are TGTGCCAGCAGTGCGCAGGTAGAATATGGCTACACCTTC.

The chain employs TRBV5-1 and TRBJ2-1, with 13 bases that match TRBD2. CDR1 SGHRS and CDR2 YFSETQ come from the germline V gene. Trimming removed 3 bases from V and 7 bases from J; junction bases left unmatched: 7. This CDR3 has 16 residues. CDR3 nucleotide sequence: TGCGCCAGCAGCTGGGGCTCGGGACTAGCGGGAAATGAGCAGTTCTTC. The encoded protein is CASSWGSGLAGNEQFF.

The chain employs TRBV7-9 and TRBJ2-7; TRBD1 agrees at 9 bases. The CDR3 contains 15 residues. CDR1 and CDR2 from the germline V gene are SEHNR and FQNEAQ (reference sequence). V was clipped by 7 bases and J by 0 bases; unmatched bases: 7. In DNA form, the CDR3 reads TGTGCCAGCACCTGGACAGGGGAAGTCTCCTACGAGCAGTACTTC. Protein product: CASTWTGEVSYEQYF. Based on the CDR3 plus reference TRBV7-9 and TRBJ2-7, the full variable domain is DTGVSQNPRHKITKRGQNVTFRCDPISEHNRLYWYRQTLGQGPEFLTYFQNEAQLEKSRLLSDRFSAERPKGSFSTLEIQRTEQGDSAMYLCASTWTGEVSYEQYFGPGTRLTVT.

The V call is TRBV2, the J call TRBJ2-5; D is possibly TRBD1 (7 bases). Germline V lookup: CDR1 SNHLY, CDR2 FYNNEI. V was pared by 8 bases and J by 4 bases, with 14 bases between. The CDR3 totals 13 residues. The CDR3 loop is CASGQEGGETQYF. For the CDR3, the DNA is TGTGCCAGCGGACAGGAGGGGGGAGAGACCCAGTACTTC. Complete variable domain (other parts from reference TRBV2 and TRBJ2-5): EPEVTQTPSHQVTQMGQEVILRCVPISNHLYFYWYRQILGQKVEFLVSFYNNEISEKSEIFDDQFSVERPDGSNFTLKIRSTKLEDSAMYFCASGQEGGETQYFGPGTRLLVL.

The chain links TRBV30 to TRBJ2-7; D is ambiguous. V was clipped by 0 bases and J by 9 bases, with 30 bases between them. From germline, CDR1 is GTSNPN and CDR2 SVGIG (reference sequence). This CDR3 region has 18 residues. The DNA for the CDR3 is TGTGCCTGGAGTGTACCCTCCTACCCCTCTTCTTCTACGAGTCGGCAGTACTTC. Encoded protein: CAWSVPSYPSSSTSRQYF.

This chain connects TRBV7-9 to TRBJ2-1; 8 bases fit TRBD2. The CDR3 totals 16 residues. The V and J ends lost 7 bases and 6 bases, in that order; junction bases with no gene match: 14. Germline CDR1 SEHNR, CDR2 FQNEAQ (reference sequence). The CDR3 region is CASILPGVAGTNEQFF. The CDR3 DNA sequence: TGTGCCAGCATCCTTCCCGGGGTAGCGGGAACCAATGAGCAGTTCTTC.

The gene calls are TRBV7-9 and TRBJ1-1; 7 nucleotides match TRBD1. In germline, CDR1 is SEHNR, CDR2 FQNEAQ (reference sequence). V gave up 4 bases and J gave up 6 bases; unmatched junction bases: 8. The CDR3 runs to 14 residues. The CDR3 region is CASSSKQGSPEAFF. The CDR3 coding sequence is TGTGCCAGCAGCTCCAAACAGGGGAGCCCTGAAGCTTTCTTT.

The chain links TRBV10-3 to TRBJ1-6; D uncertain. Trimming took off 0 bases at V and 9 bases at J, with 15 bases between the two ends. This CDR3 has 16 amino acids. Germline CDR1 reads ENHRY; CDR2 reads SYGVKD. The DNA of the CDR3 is TGTGCCATCAGTGAGTCCCCGGGAGACCGCGGTTCACCCCTCCACTTT. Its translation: CAISESPGDRGSPLHF.

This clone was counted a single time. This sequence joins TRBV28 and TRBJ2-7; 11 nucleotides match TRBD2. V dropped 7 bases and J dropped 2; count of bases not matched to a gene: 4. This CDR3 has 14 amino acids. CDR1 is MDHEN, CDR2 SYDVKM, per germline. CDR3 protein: CASTLSGRAYEQYF. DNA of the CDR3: TGTGCCAGCACCCTTAGCGGGAGGGCCTACGAGCAGTACTTC.